This T cell receptor beta chain was found in a study of shared clonotypes between healthy human individuals. Study summary: Plates per donor: three CD4 naive, three CD4 memory, two CD8 naive, one CD8 memory. Findings of the study overall: For sorted subsets, rarefaction showed incomplete sequencing despite large depth. Shared clonotypes: about 5.3% naive CD4, around 4% naive CD8, 2.3% memory CD4, under 0.45% memory CD8. Compared with clonotypes that all four donors shared, non-shared clonotypes had lower generation probabilities.

V gave up 7 bases and J gave up 4 bases; unmatched junction bases: 10. The CDR3 consists of 15 residues. Germline V lookup: CDR1 MNHNS, CDR2 SASEGT. Profiled with immunoSEQ multiplex PCR; TCRdb holds only in-frame clones, not every one. The profile shows a few million clones, over 85% of them singletons. As regards this clone: The antigen is unknown.

The sample taken for sequencing was naive CD4+ T cells sorted from blood. Subset noted: CD45RA+ positively selected. This chain joins TRBV6-1 and TRBJ1-5, with 7 bases lining up with TRBD1. The source of this sequence is a man between 18 and 29 years old in good health. The CDR3 nucleotides read TGTGCCAGCACCCGAGGGACAGACAAAAATCAGCCCCAGCATTTT. This encodes CASTRGTDKNQPQHF.